This T cell receptor beta chain was observed in a study of cytomegalovirus exposure and HLA in healthy donors. Study-level results: Cytomegalovirus-associated TCR beta chains were listed, numbering 150 to 200. It emerged from a later analysis that several of the most significant clusters appeared to be linked to common viral pathogens.

In regard to this clone: What it recognizes is unknown.

The CDR3 extends over 14 amino acids. Trimming removed 6 bases from V and 5 bases from J, with 15 bases in between. Germline V CDR1 and CDR2: MNHEY, SVGAGI. The PCR used 60 Vbeta and 13 Jbeta primers. This table comes from immunoSEQ multiplex PCR, and its TCRdb copy is limited to in-frame clones, with some not included. Recorded for this sample: approximately 120,000 clones. Sequencing input: PBMCs. This chain joins TRBV6-5 and TRBJ2-3; D possibly corresponds to TRBD2 (6 bases). This receptor was identified in a woman between 55 and 75 years old in good health and CMV-seronegative. This CDR3 is CASRDRDSLDTQYF. In nucleotides, the CDR3 is TGTGCCAGCAGAGACCGGGACTCTCTAGATACGCAGTATTTT.